Presented here are 28 T cell receptor beta chains from one specimen sequenced in a study of beta chain features in type 1 diabetes. Of the isolated RNA, all was reverse transcribed, and so the sequenced material was expressed TCRB transcripts. The method was immunoSEQ multiplex PCR; TCRdb's version includes in-frame clones alone and lacks a portion of them. The data show 430,000 or so clones, 10% to 12% seen once. Material for sequencing was naive CD4+ T cells from blood. These receptors all stem from a woman aged 18-29 years in good health.

This clone has more than one count but fewer than ten. Other DNA sequences in the sample encode the same CDR3. The chain carries TRBV6-5 and TRBJ1-6, with TRBD1 identical over 8 bases. Germline lookup yields CDR1 MNHEY and CDR2 SVGAGI. CDR3 size: 14 residues. V dropped 2 bases and J dropped 7; count of bases not matched to a gene: 1. As DNA, the CDR3 is TGTGCCAGCAGTTACGACAGGGGCAATTCACCCCTCCACTTT. This sequence encodes CASSYDRGNSPLHF.

This clone was found a few times. The V gene is TRBV30, the J gene TRBJ2-1; 7 bases align to TRBD2. Per germline, CDR1 GTSNPN and CDR2 SVGIG (reference sequence). The V gene end was trimmed by 1 base and the J gene end by 10 bases; junction bases not matched to a gene: 7. This CDR3 has 13 residues. The CDR3: CAWSGGLHREQFF. The CDR3 nucleotides read TGTGCCTGGAGTGGGGGACTACATAGGGAGCAGTTCTTC.

This clone was observed a handful of times. V is TRBV9 and J is TRBJ2-7; 9 positions match TRBD1. The CDR3 has 13 residues. Unmatched junction bases numbered 8, after V lost 7 bases and J lost 6 bases. CDR1 and CDR2 from the germline V gene are SGDLS and YYNGEE. CDR3 in amino acids: CASARTGVTEQYF. The CDR3 DNA is TGTGCCAGCGCAAGGACAGGGGTTACCGAGCAGTACTTC.

There are a few counts of this clone. The chain combines TRBV15 with TRBJ1-1; 7 bases agree with TRBD1. Unmatched junction bases numbered 12, after V lost 1 base and J lost 10 bases. CDR3 length: 15 amino acids. The germline V gene encodes CDR1 LNHNV and CDR2 YYDKDF (reference sequence). As DNA, the CDR3 is TGTGCCACCAGCAGAGCCCAGGGACAGTTGGGGCGAGCTTTCTTT. It yields the protein CATSRAQGQLGRAFF.

This clone was observed a handful of times. The rearrangement uses TRBV4-3 and TRBJ2-2; TRBD1 is a possible D gene (5 bases). The CDR3 is 17 residues long. Per the germline V gene, CDR1 is LGHNA and CDR2 is YSLEER. The ends were cut back, 1 base at V and 1 base at J, with 13 bases in the middle. CDR3: CASSQGVPGRNTGELFF. The CDR3 region has the DNA TGCGCCAGCAGCCAAGGGGTCCCAGGGCGGAACACCGGGGAGCTGTTTTTT.

This clone was detected a few times. V gene TRBV29-1 combines with J gene TRBJ1-4; 7 bases align to TRBD1. From germline, CDR1 is SQVTM and CDR2 ANQGSEA. J gave up 1 base and V 6 bases, and 5 bases lay outside the gene matches. The CDR3 contains 14 residues. CDR3 residues: CSVGQDLTNEKLFF. The CDR3 DNA sequence: TGCAGCGTAGGACAGGACCTAACTAATGAAAAACTGTTTTTT.

This clone occurred a few times. This chain joins TRBV7-2 and TRBJ2-3; 7 bases are shared with TRBD2. The CDR3 consists of 14 residues. Trimming removed 6 bases from V and 10 bases from J; junction bases left unmatched: 13. The germline V gene has CDR1 SGHTA and CDR2 FQGNSA. DNA of the CDR3: TGTGCCAGCAGTTTCACTACCCGGGACTACGCGCAGTATTTT. Encoded protein: CASSFTTRDYAQYF. The full variable domain, its missing parts supplied by reference TRBV7-2 and TRBJ2-3, is GAGVSQSPSNKVTEKGKDVELRCDPISGHTALYWYRQSLGQGLEFLIYFQGNSAPDKSGLPSDRFSAERTGGSVSTLTIQRTQQEDSAVYLCASSFTTRDYAQYFGPGTRLTVL.

This chain joins TRBV6-5 and TRBJ1-2; possible D gene TRBD1, 5 bases. Germline assignment: CDR1 MNHEY and CDR2 SVGAGI. V was pared by 2 bases and J by 3 bases, with 10 bases between. This CDR3 contains 14 residues. DNA for the CDR3: TGTGCCAGCAGTTACGGGCAGGGCGACTATGGCTACACCTTC. This sequence encodes CASSYGQGDYGYTF.

CDR3 bases: TGTGCCACCAGCGGAAACAGGGGCGGCAATCAGCCCCAGCATTTT. Its protein product is CATSGNRGGNQPQHF. The chain carries TRBV15 and TRBJ1-5; 7 bases line up with TRBD1. Germline V gene lookup returns CDR1 LNHNV and CDR2 YYDKDF (reference sequence). Losses at the gene ends were 5 bases for V and 2 bases for J; bases not matched to a gene: 6. This CDR3 has 15 residues. Full variable domain (missing parts from reference TRBV15 and TRBJ1-5): DAMVIQNPRYQVTQFGKPVTLSCSQTLNHNVMYWYQQKSSQAPKLLFHYYDKDFNNEADTPDNFQSRRPNTSFCFLDIRSPGLGDTAMYLCATSGNRGGNQPQHFGDGTRLSIL.

The J gene is TRBJ1-1, the V gene TRBV18, with D perhaps matching TRBD1 (5 bases). Trimming took off 6 bases at V and 6 bases at J, with 14 bases between the two ends. The germline V gene has CDR1 KGHSH and CDR2 LQKENI. This CDR3 region has 13 residues. CDR3 region: CASSRDQVAEAFF. Here the CDR3 DNA reads TGTGCCAGCTCCCGGGACCAAGTTGCTGAAGCTTTCTTT.

CDR3: CATSRDDRPSRTITF. CDR3 nucleotides: TGTGCCACCAGCAGAGATGATAGGCCGAGCAGGACGATCACCTTC. V and J are TRBV15 and TRBJ1-2; unclear D gene. Trimming stripped 0 bases from V and 13 bases from J, with 21 bases between. Germline lookup yields CDR1 LNHNV and CDR2 YYDKDF (reference sequence). This CDR3 region has 15 residues.

This clone was picked up a small number of times. The chain uses TRBV7-2 and TRBJ1-4, with TRBD1 as a possible D gene (5 bases). Per the germline V gene, CDR1 is SGHTA and CDR2 is FQGNSA. The CDR3 consists of 13 residues. Trimming removed 6 bases at V and 7 bases at J, with 12 bases between. The CDR3 protein is CASRSGVSEKLFF. The CDR3 bases are TGTGCCAGCAGATCGGGGGTCAGTGAAAAACTGTTTTTT.

This clone occurred a few times. The genes are TRBV29-1 and TRBJ1-1, with D maybe TRBD1 (5 bases). V was shortened by 7 bases and J by 0 bases, with 12 bases between the two germline ends. This CDR3 is built from 13 residues. The V gene's germline CDR1 is SQVTM and CDR2 ANQGSEA. CDR3 coding DNA: TGCAGCGCTGGCAGGGTTTTGAACACTGAAGCTTTCTTT. Protein product: CSAGRVLNTEAFF.

The chain couples TRBV5-4 to TRBJ2-1; TRBD2 aligns across 7 bases. The CDR3 sequence is 16 residues long. With V trimmed by 1 base and J by 0 bases, 4 bases remained unmatched. Per the germline V gene, CDR1 is SGHNT and CDR2 is YYREEE (reference sequence). CDR3: CASSLHGGSSYNEQFF. CDR3 DNA: TGTGCCAGCAGCTTGCACGGCGGGAGCTCCTACAATGAGCAGTTCTTC.

Written as DNA, the CDR3 is TGTGCCAGCAGTTACCCCGGGGGGCAAGAGACCCAGTACTTC. Translating it yields CASSYPGGQETQYF. The chain employs TRBV6-5 and TRBJ2-5; TRBD2 aligns across 7 bases. Trimming took 2 bases from V and 2 from J; bases not matched to a gene: 2. In germline, CDR1 is MNHEY, CDR2 SVGAGI. CDR3 length: 14 residues.

About this clone: Other nucleotide sequences in the sample specify the same CDR3. V gene TRBV7-9 combines with J gene TRBJ2-3; the D is unclear. The ends were cut back, 1 base at V and 4 bases at J, with 6 bases in the middle. Germline assignment: CDR1 SEHNR and CDR2 FQNEAQ (reference sequence). The CDR3 totals 13 residues. CDR3 in amino acids: CASSLGAADTQYF. In DNA form, the CDR3 reads TGTGCCAGCAGCTTAGGGGCGGCAGATACGCAGTATTTT.

This clone was seen a few times. V gene TRBV2 combines with J gene TRBJ1-1; tentatively, D is TRBD1 (6 bases). The CDR3 extends over 14 amino acids. Between the trimmed V and J ends, which lost 6 bases and 5 bases, there was a span of 16 bases. The germline CDR1 and CDR2 sequences are SNHLY and FYNNEI. The CDR3 bases are TGTGCCAGCAGCTTGGACAGTATTGGAACTGAAGCTTTCTTT. This translates into CASSLDSIGTEAFF.

The rearrangement joins TRBV5-1 to TRBJ1-2; tentative D call: TRBD1 (5 bases). The CDR3 extends over 14 amino acids. Trimming took off 1 base at V and 8 bases at J, with 15 bases between the two ends. CDR1 and CDR2 (germline): SGHRS, YFSETQ. The CDR3 is CASSLMGGTDGYTF. The CDR3 DNA sequence: TGCGCCAGCAGCTTGATGGGCGGGACGGACGGCTACACCTTC.

The chain recombines TRBV27 with TRBJ1-1; 7 nucleotides agree with TRBD1. V shed 4 bases, J shed 1 base, and the junction held 6 bases outside the gene matches. The germline CDR1 and CDR2 sequences are MNHEY and SMNVEV (reference sequence). CDR3 length: 15 residues. Here the CDR3 DNA reads TGTGCCAGCAGTTCTATCGACAGGGAGAACACTGAAGCTTTCTTT. Protein product: CASSSIDRENTEAFF.

This clone was picked up a small number of times. CDR3 in DNA: TGTGCCAGCAGATCGGAGGGGGCCAACGTCCTGACTTTC. Translating it yields CASRSEGANVLTF. The V and J genes are TRBV2 and TRBJ2-6; D not certain. Trimming removed 6 bases at V and 4 bases at J, with 7 bases between. The CDR3 length is 13 residues. Germline CDR1 SNHLY, CDR2 FYNNEI. Looking up the rest from reference TRBV2 and TRBJ2-6 gives the full variable domain: EPEVTQTPSHQVTQMGQEVILRCVPISNHLYFYWYRQILGQKVEFLVSFYNNEISEKSEIFDDQFSVERPDGSNFTLKIRSTKLEDSAMYFCASRSEGANVLTFGAGSRLTVL.

A remark on this clone: This sample includes further DNA sequences coding for the same CDR3. This chain uses TRBV7-2 with TRBJ1-5; maybe TRBD1 (5 bases). V lost 3 bases to trimming and J lost 2 bases, with 8 bases between them. The V gene's germline CDR1 is SGHTA and CDR2 FQGNSA. CDR3 length: 14 amino acids. This CDR3 is CASSFDRGNQPQHF. DNA of the CDR3: TGTGCCAGCAGCTTCGACAGAGGCAATCAGCCCCAGCATTTT.

A few counts support this clone. The chain employs TRBV15 and TRBJ2-1; 13 bases fit TRBD2. The V gene's germline CDR1 is LNHNV and CDR2 YYDKDF (reference sequence). This CDR3 has 15 residues. J was trimmed by 8 bases and V by 1 base; bases with no gene match: 2. As DNA, the CDR3 is TGTGCCACCAGCAGAGGACTAGCGGGAGGTTATGAGCAGTTCTTC. Translated, it gives CATSRGLAGGYEQFF.

The CDR3 loop reads CASSAPGQGVTGELFF. The CDR3 nucleotides are TGTGCCAGCAGCGCTCCGGGACAGGGCGTAACCGGGGAGCTGTTTTTT. The chain joins TRBV11-2 to TRBJ2-2, with TRBD1 identical over 9 bases. Germline CDR1 SGHAT, CDR2 FQNNGV. Losses at the gene ends were 5 bases for V and 5 bases for J; bases not matched to a gene: 9. The CDR3 sequence is 16 residues long.

This clone was counted between two and nine times. The V and J genes are TRBV6-6 and TRBJ1-1; D is undetermined. The CDR3 extends over 14 amino acids. Per germline, CDR1 MNHNY and CDR2 SVGAGI (reference sequence). V was trimmed by 2 bases and J by 3 bases, leaving 10 bases between them. CDR3 in DNA: TGTGCCAGCAGTTACCTGGTCAGTGACACTGAAGCTTTCTTT. Translation gives CASSYLVSDTEAFF.

This chain links TRBV6-5 with TRBJ1-2, with 7 bases that match TRBD1. The CDR3 consists of 16 residues. With 4 bases clipped from V and 4 bases from J, the junction kept 12 bases outside the gene matches. Germline V CDR1 and CDR2: MNHEY, SVGAGI. CDR3 DNA: TGTGCCAGCAGTTTTATCCGACAGGGTTTATTCTATGGCTACACCTTC. It yields the protein CASSFIRQGLFYGYTF.

V usage is TRBV7-2 and J usage is TRBJ2-7, with no clear D. CDR1 and CDR2 from the germline V gene are SGHTA and FQGNSA. The CDR3 totals 13 residues. Trimming removed 5 bases from V and 6 bases from J, with 14 bases in between. The CDR3 protein is CASSMQHRIEQYF. CDR3 DNA: TGTGCCAGCAGCATGCAGCATAGAATCGAGCAGTACTTC.

The J gene is TRBJ2-7, the V gene TRBV6-1, with TRBD1 matching over 8 bases. This CDR3 contains 12 residues. The germline gives CDR1 MNHNS, CDR2 SASEGT. The ends lost 11 bases at V and 1 base at J; junction bases unmatched: 4. In DNA form, the CDR3 reads TGTGCCGCTCGGACAGGGTCCTACGAGCAGTACTTC. Amino acid sequence: CAARTGSYEQYF.

This clone was seen more than once but under ten times. This chain uses TRBV15 with TRBJ2-3; 7 nucleotides line up with TRBD2. Germline trimming cut 1 base from V and 4 bases from J; bases unmatched to any gene: 14. The CDR3 loop spans 18 amino acids. Germline CDR1 reads LNHNV; CDR2 reads YYDKDF (reference sequence). The CDR3 loop is CATSRVPSGPFTADTQYF. Written as DNA, the CDR3 is TGTGCCACCAGCAGAGTTCCTAGCGGACCCTTCACGGCAGATACGCAGTATTTT.